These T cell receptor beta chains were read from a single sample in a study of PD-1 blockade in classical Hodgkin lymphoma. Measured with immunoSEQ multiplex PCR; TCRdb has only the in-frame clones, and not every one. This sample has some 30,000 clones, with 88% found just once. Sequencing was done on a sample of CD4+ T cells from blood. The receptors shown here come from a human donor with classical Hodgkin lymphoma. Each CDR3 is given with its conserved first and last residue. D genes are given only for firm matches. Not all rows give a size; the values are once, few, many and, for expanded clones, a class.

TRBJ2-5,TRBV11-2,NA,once,TGTGCCAGCAGCTTAGATTGGATGTACCAAGAGACCCAGTACTTC,CASSLDWMYQETQYF
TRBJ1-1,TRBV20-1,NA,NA,TGCAGTGCGAAGGATCGCGGGGCTTTCTTT,CSAKDRGAFF
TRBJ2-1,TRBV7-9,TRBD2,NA,TGTGCCAGCAGCTTAGGGCGGGAGTTCAACAATGAGCAGTTCTTC,CASSLGREFNNEQFF
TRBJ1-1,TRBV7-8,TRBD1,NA,TGTGCCAGCAGCCAACGGAGACAGGGGGGTGAAGCTTTCTTT,CASSQRRQGGEAFF
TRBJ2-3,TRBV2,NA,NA,TGTGCCAGCAGTCCGGGACTGAGCACAGATACGCAGTATTTT,CASSPGLSTDTQYF
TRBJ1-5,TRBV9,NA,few,TGTGCCAGCAGCCAAGGGGTGGGGGCCCAGCCCCAGCATTTT,CASSQGVGAQPQHF
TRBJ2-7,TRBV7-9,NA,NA,TGTGCCAGCAGTTCAAAGGTCGGGAGTGCCCACGAGCAGTACTTC,CASSSKVGSAHEQYF
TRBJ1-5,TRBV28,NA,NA,TGTGCCAGCAGTCTTCACCCAAGGCAGCCCCAGCATTTT,CASSLHPRQPQHF
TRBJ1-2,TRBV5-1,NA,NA,TGCGCCAGCAGCTTGGACACAGGCTCCCCGGGAGGCTACACCTTC,CASSLDTGSPGGYTF
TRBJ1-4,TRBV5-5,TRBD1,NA,TGTGCCAGCAGCTTGGGCAGGGGGCCAACTAATGAAAAACTGTTTTTT,CASSLGRGPTNEKLFF
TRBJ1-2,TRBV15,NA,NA,TGTGCCACCGCCCGGAATCTTCAGGATCGTGATGGCTACACCTTC,CATARNLQDRDGYTF
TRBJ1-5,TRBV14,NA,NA,TGTGCCAGCAGTCAGTCTTATTCCAATCAGCCCCAGCATTTT,CASSQSYSNQPQHF
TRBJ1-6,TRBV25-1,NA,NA,TGTGCCAGCAGTGGACCGGGAGGGTGGGAGTCACCCCTCCACTTT,CASSGPGGWESPLHF
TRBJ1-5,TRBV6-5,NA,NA,TGTGCCAGCAGTTACGTATTGGGGGATCAGCCCCAGCATTTT,CASSYVLGDQPQHF
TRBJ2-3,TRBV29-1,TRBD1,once,TGCAGCGTTGACCAGGGGGCGATAGATACGCAGTATTTT,CSVDQGAIDTQYF
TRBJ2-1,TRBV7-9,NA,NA,TGTGCCAGCAGCTTCAGGGTTACCTCGTACAATGAGCAGTTCTTC,CASSFRVTSYNEQFF
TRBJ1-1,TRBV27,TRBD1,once,TGTGCCAGCAGTCTAACAGGGGGCGCGAACACTGAAGCTTTCTTT,CASSLTGGANTEAFF
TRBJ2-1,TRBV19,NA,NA,TGTGCCAGTAGTTCGGCGGGGTGGGATAATGAGCAGTTCTTC,CASSSAGWDNEQFF
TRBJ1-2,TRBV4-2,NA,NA,TGTGCCAGCAGCCAGGGAGCGGAAAACTATGGCTACACCTTC,CASSQGAENYGYTF
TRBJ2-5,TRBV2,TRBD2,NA,TGTGCCAGCAGCGGCGGGACTAGCGACACCGAGACCCAGTACTTC,CASSGGTSDTETQYF
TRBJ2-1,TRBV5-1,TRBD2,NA,TGCGCCAGCAGTTATGGGGGACTAGCGTACGAAAGCTCCTACAATGAGCAGTTCTTC,CASSYGGLAYESSYNEQFF
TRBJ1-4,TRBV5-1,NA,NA,TGCGCCAGCAGCTTGGCTTGGAGGAGGAATAATGAAAAACTGTTTTTT,CASSLAWRRNNEKLFF
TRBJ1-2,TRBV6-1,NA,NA,TGTGCCAGCAGGAAGGCGGGTTCTGACTACACCTTC,CASRKAGSDYTF
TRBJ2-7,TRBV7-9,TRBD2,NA,TGTGCCAGCAGCCCCTCGGGTAGCGGGCTAGGCGAGCAGTACTTC,CASSPSGSGLGEQYF
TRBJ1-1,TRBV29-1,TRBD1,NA,TGCAGCGTTCAACAGGGGGCAAACACTGAAGCTTTCTTT,CSVQQGANTEAFF
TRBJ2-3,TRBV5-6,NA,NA,TGTGCCAGCAGCCAAGGTCGCACAGATACGCAGTATTTT,CASSQGRTDTQYF
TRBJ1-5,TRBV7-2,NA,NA,TGTGCCAGCAGCGTCCGGGGTAATCAGCCCCAGCATTTT,CASSVRGNQPQHF
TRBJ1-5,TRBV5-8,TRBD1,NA,TGTGCCAGCAGCTTAAGGGACAGGGGTCAGCCCCAGCATTTT,CASSLRDRGQPQHF
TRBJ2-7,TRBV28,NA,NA,TGTGCCAGCAGCAACTCCTACGAGCAGTACTTC,CASSNSYEQYF
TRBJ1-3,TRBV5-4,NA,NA,TGTGCCAGCAGCAACTCTGGAAACACCATATATTTT,CASSNSGNTIYF
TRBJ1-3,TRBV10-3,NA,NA,TGTGCCATCAGAGGGGGTCTGGGAAACACCATATATTTT,CAIRGGLGNTIYF
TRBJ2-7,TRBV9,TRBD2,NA,TGTGCCAGCAGCGTAGCGATGGCTAGCGGGAGTCACGAGCAGTACTTC,CASSVAMASGSHEQYF
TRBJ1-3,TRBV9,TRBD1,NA,TGTGCCAGCAGCGCCGACGGGACAGGGGTAGACACCATATATTTT,CASSADGTGVDTIYF
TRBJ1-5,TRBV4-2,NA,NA,TGTGCCAGCAGCCAAGATCACGGCAGGCTTTATAGCAATCAGCCCCAGCATTTT,CASSQDHGRLYSNQPQHF
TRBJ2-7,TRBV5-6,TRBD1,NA,TGTGCCAGCAGCGCGGGACAGGGGACCTACGAGCAGTACTTC,CASSAGQGTYEQYF
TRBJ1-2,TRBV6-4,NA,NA,TGTGCCAGCAGTGACGGGGTCGGGGGCCGCTATGGCTACACCTTC,CASSDGVGGRYGYTF
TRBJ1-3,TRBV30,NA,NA,TGTGCCTGGAGTCCCGGGGGAAACACCATATATTTT,CAWSPGGNTIYF
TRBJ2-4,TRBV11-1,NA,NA,TGTGCCAGCGGGAGTGCGGTCGAAAACATTCAGTACTTC,CASGSAVENIQYF
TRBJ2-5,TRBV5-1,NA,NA,TGCGCCAGCAGCTTGGTTAAGAGTACGGGAGAGACCCGGTACTTC,CASSLVKSTGETRYF
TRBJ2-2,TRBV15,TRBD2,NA,TGTGCCACCAGCAGAGATCGGGCGGGAGCGGCCACCGGGGAGCTGTTTTTT,CATSRDRAGAATGELFF
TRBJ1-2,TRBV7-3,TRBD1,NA,TGTGCCAGCAGCCCAGGGACAGGGTGGGGCTACACCTTC,CASSPGTGWGYTF